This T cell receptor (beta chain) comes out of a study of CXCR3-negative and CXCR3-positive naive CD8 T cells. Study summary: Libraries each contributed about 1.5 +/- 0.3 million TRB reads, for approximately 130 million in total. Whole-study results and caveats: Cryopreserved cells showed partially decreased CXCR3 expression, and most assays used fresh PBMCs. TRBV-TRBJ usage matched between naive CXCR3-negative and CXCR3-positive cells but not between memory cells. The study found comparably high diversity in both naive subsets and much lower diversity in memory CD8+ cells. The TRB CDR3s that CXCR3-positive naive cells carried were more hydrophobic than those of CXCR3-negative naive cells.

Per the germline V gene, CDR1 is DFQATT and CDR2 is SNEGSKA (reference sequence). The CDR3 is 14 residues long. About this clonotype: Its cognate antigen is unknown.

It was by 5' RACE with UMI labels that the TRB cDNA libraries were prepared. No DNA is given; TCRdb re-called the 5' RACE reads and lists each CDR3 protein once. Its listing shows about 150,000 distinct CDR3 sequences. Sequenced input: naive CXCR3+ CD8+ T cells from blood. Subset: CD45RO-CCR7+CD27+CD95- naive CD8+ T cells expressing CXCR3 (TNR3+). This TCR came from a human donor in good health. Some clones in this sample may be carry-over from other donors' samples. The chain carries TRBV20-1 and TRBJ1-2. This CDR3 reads CSARDGTWGYGYTF.